One and the same sample provided the 13 T cell receptor beta chains below, sequenced in a study of CXCR3-negative and CXCR3-positive naive CD8 T cells. Carrying UMI labels, the TRB cDNA libraries were prepared through 5' RACE. Reanalyzing the 5' RACE reads, TCRdb keeps one entry per CDR3 protein, without DNA. In all, the sample yields 6,000 to 8,500 distinct CDR3 sequences. The specimen sequenced was naive CXCR3- CD8+ T cells from blood. Subset of the sample: CD45RO-CCR7+CD27+CD95- naive CD8+ T cells lacking CXCR3 (TNR3-). The receptors stem from a human donor in good health. Some clones in this sample may be carry-over from other donors' samples.

The genes are TRBV6-2 or TRBV6-3 and TRBJ2-1; TCRdb outputs TRBD1, but without DNA this stays unchecked. In germline, CDR1 is MNHEY, CDR2 SVGEGT. The CDR3 sequence is 17 residues long. The CDR3: CASNDPPGWSSYNEQFF.

The genes are TRBV2 and TRBJ2-3; lacking DNA, the TRBD2 call made by TCRdb goes unchecked. This CDR3 is 18 amino acids long. Germline CDR1 reads SNHLY; CDR2 reads FYNNEI. CDR3 amino acids: CASSVSREQTRALDTQYF. The variable domain in full, completed from reference TRBV2 and TRBJ2-3, reads EPEVTQTPSHQVTQMGQEVILRCVPISNHLYFYWYRQILGQKVEFLVSFYNNEISEKSEIFDDQFSVERPDGSNFTLKIRSTKLEDSAMYFCASSVSREQTRALDTQYFGPGTRLTVL.

This clonotype is deemed medium-sized by its frequency. The chain uses TRBV29-1 and TRBJ1-1. This CDR3 is 15 amino acids long. CDR1 SQVTM and CDR2 ANQGSEA come from the germline V gene. The CDR3 reads CSVDGLGRVGTEAFF.

This CDR3 is CASSLGVEQFF. The chain links TRBV7-2 to TRBJ2-1. In germline, CDR1 is SGHTA, CDR2 FQGNSA. CDR3 length equals 11 residues.

V is TRBV18 and J is TRBJ2-5; TCRdb gives TRBD1 as the D gene, but with no DNA this cannot be confirmed. CDR3 length equals 16 residues. Looked up from germline, CDR1 is KGHSH and CDR2 is LQKENI. This CDR3 reads CASSPLMDRGMETQYF.

This clonotype registers medium-sized by frequency. The chain recombines TRBV6-5 with TRBJ2-1; TCRdb calls TRBD1, which cannot be checked without DNA. Germline CDR1 is MNHEY and CDR2 is SVGAGI. The CDR3 loop spans 13 amino acids. CDR3 amino acids: CASTPGPNNEQFF.

This CDR3 is CASSFLAGEGEQFF. The chain carries TRBV5-1 and TRBJ2-1; TCRdb outputs TRBD2, but without DNA this stays unchecked. This CDR3 region has 14 residues. Germline loops: CDR1 SGHRS, CDR2 YFSETQ. Variable domain in full (rest from reference TRBV5-1 and TRBJ2-1): KAGVTQTPRYLIKTRGQQVTLSCSPISGHRSVSWYQQTPGQGLQFLFEYFSETQRNKGNFPGRFSGRQFSNSRSEMNVSTLELGDSALYLCASSFLAGEGEQFFGPGTRLTVL.

The J gene is TRBJ2-7, the V gene TRBV29-1; TCRdb names TRBD1, which stays unverified in the absence of DNA. The CDR3 runs to 13 residues. Germline lookup yields CDR1 SQVTM and CDR2 ANQGSEA. CDR3 sequence: CSARGGGSYEQYF.

This chain joins TRBV7-2 and TRBJ2-3; TCRdb names TRBD2, which stays unverified in the absence of DNA. This CDR3 has 15 amino acids. Germline V CDR1 and CDR2: SGHTA, FQGNSA. The CDR3 spells CASSTTSEATDTQYF.

The chain employs TRBV28 and TRBJ2-1; the TCRdb D gene call, TRBD2, has no DNA to confirm it. Looked up from germline, CDR1 is MDHEN and CDR2 is SYDVKM. This CDR3 is 13 amino acids long. The CDR3: CASSPGARSEQFF.

V and J are TRBV28 and TRBJ2-7. CDR3 length: 14 residues. CDR1 and CDR2 (germline): MDHEN, SYDVKM. This CDR3 is CASSSPTSAYEQYF.

V is TRBV5-6 and J is TRBJ1-2; as DNA is missing, the TRBD1 call by TCRdb cannot be tested. This CDR3 region has 15 residues. Germline lookup yields CDR1 SGHDT and CDR2 YYEEEE. This CDR3 is CASSLGTGTYYGYTF.

By frequency, this clonotype is medium-sized. V usage is TRBV20-1 and J usage is TRBJ1-1; TCRdb selects TRBD1, and the lack of DNA leaves this call unchecked. The CDR3 runs 13 residues. Per the germline V gene, CDR1 is DFQATT and CDR2 is SNEGSKA (reference sequence). The CDR3 spells CSARDRGNTEAFF.